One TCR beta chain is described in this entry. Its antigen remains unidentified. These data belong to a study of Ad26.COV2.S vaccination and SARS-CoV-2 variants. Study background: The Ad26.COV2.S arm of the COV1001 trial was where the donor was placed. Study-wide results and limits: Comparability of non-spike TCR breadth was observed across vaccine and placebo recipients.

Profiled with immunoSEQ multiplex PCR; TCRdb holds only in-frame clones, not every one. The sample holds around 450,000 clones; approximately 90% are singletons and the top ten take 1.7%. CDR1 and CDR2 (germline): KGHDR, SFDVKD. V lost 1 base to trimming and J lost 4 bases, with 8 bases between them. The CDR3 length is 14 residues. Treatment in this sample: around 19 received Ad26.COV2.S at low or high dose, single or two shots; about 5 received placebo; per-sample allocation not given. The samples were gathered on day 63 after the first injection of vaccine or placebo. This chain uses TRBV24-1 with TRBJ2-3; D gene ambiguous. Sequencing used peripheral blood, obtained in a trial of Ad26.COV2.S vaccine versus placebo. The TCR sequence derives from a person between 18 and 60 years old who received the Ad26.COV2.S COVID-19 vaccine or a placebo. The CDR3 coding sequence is TGTGCCACCAGTGATTTCCCTCGGGCAGATACGCAGTATTTT. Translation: CATSDFPRADTQYF.